A single sample is the source of the 28 T cell receptor beta chains below, sequenced in a study of shared clonotypes between healthy human individuals. Naive CD8 populations comprised CD45RO-negative cells positively selected for CCR7, excluding terminally differentiated effector memory CD45RA+ cells. Using immunoSEQ multiplex PCR, the repertoire was profiled, and TCRdb retains in-frame clones only, with some absent. The sample lists about 1,800,000 clones; roughly 95% were seen once. The sequenced sample was naive CD8+ T cells sorted from blood. These receptors all stem from a man aged 18 to 30 in good health.

The chain employs TRBV4-1 and TRBJ1-1; D not resolved. The CDR3 covers 16 residues. From germline, CDR1 is MGHRA and CDR2 YSYEKL. Trimming took off 2 bases at V and 1 base at J, with 14 bases between the two ends. CDR3 bases: TGCGCCAGCAGCCAATACGGACTCACCGGGAACACTGAAGCTTTCTTT. Translated, it gives CASSQYGLTGNTEAFF.

This sequence joins TRBV6-5 and TRBJ1-2; possibly TRBD1 for D (6 bases). With 2 bases removed from V and 8 bases from J, the gap between germline ends came to 12 bases. CDR1 is MNHEY and CDR2 is SVGAGI in the germline V gene. The CDR3 is made up of 13 amino acids. This chain's CDR3 is CASSYVTGQGYTF. The CDR3 DNA follows: TGTGCCAGCAGTTACGTCACAGGACAGGGCTACACCTTC.

This clone was counted ten times or more. The identical CDR3 is also encoded by other nucleotide sequences in the sample. V gene TRBV5-6 combines with J gene TRBJ2-7, with D unclear. The germline V and J ends were trimmed by 0 bases and 3 bases, with 1 base remaining between them. Per germline, CDR1 SGHDT and CDR2 YYEEEE. This CDR3 has 11 amino acids. This CDR3 reads CASSLGYEQYF. The CDR3 DNA sequence: TGTGCCAGCAGCTTGGGCTACGAGCAGTACTTC.

This chain joins TRBV5-4 and TRBJ2-7; D possibly corresponds to TRBD1 (6 bases). CDR1 SGHNT and CDR2 YYREEE come from the germline V gene (reference sequence). This CDR3 spans 12 amino acids. V lost 5 bases and J 7 bases, leaving 13 bases between the germline ends. CDR3 in DNA: TGTGCCAGCAGTCAGGACAGCACGGAGCAGTACTTC. Its protein is CASSQDSTEQYF.

The rearrangement uses TRBV18 and TRBJ2-7, with D possibly TRBD2 on 5 matching bases. V lost 0 bases, J lost 2 bases, and 11 bases lay in between. The germline V gene has CDR1 KGHSH and CDR2 LQKENI. The CDR3 has 15 amino acids. The CDR3 DNA reads TGTGCCAGCTCACCACCGGGAGTTTCGCCCTACGAGCAGTACTTC. Protein sequence: CASSPPGVSPYEQYF.

J is TRBJ2-5 and V is TRBV13, with TRBD1 identical over 7 bases. The length of the CDR3 is 12 residues. Germline lookup yields CDR1 PRHDT and CDR2 FYEKMQ (reference sequence). Germline trimming cut 4 bases from V and 7 bases from J; bases unmatched to any gene: 3. CDR3: CASSWDSRTQYF. CDR3 DNA sequence: TGTGCCAGCAGCTGGGACAGCCGGACCCAGTACTTC.

The chain carries TRBV7-9 and TRBJ2-1; 10 bases map to TRBD2. V shed 2 bases, J shed 5 bases, and the junction held 9 bases outside the gene matches. CDR3 length: 17 residues. Germline assignment: CDR1 SEHNR and CDR2 FQNEAQ (reference sequence). DNA for the CDR3: TGTGCCAGCAGCTTACCCACCGGGACTAGCGTCGACAATGAGCAGTTCTTC. As protein: CASSLPTGTSVDNEQFF.

V and J are TRBV4-1 and TRBJ2-7, with 10 nucleotides matching TRBD2. Germline loops: CDR1 MGHRA, CDR2 YSYEKL. This CDR3 has 15 amino acids. V lost 4 bases to trimming and J lost 3 bases; unmatched junction nucleotides: 6. Written as DNA, the CDR3 is TGCGCCAGCAGCCTGAAAGTAGCGGGAGGCTACGAGCAGTACTTC. It encodes CASSLKVAGGYEQYF.

V usage is TRBV2 and J usage is TRBJ2-1; D perhaps matches TRBD1 (7 bases). CDR1 and CDR2 from the germline V gene are SNHLY and FYNNEI. The CDR3 has 15 amino acids. The ends were cut back, 3 bases at V and 4 bases at J, with 13 bases in the middle. CDR3 sequence: CASSDPQGRYNEQFF. The CDR3 nucleotides are TGTGCCAGCAGTGACCCACAGGGGAGGTACAATGAGCAGTTCTTC. Variable domain in full (rest from reference TRBV2 and TRBJ2-1): EPEVTQTPSHQVTQMGQEVILRCVPISNHLYFYWYRQILGQKVEFLVSFYNNEISEKSEIFDDQFSVERPDGSNFTLKIRSTKLEDSAMYFCASSDPQGRYNEQFFGPGTRLTVL.

The chain combines TRBV27 with TRBJ2-7, with D perhaps matching TRBD1 or TRBD2 (7 bases each). Between the trimmed V and J ends, which lost 1 base and 6 bases, there was a span of 16 bases. Looked up from germline, CDR1 is MNHEY and CDR2 is SMNVEV (reference sequence). The CDR3 has 15 residues. The chain's CDR3 is CASSLWGGTVAEQYF. CDR3 DNA sequence: TGTGCCAGCAGTTTATGGGGGGGGACAGTGGCCGAGCAGTACTTC.

J is TRBJ1-4 and V is TRBV28; tentative D call: TRBD1 (5 bases). V gave up 7 bases and J gave up 5 bases, with 11 bases separating them. The CDR3 sequence is 13 residues long. Per the germline V gene, CDR1 is MDHEN and CDR2 is SYDVKM. The CDR3 spells CASIPWGNEKLFF. DNA of the CDR3: TGTGCCAGCATCCCGTGGGGGAATGAAAAACTGTTTTTT.

The J gene is TRBJ2-1, the V gene TRBV7-2, with TRBD2 matching over 8 bases. The junction had 9 bases not matched to a gene; V was cut back by 8 bases and J by 6 bases. The germline V gene encodes CDR1 SGHTA and CDR2 FQGNSA. The CDR3 extends over 14 amino acids. CDR3 in DNA: TGTGCCAGCCAGGAAAGCGGGGGACTCAATGAGCAGTTCTTC. Its translation is CASQESGGLNEQFF.

The gene calls are TRBV9 and TRBJ2-2, with D maybe TRBD1 (5 bases). Germline assignment: CDR1 SGDLS and CDR2 YYNGEE. Between the trimmed V and J ends, which lost 0 bases and 0 bases, there was a span of 12 bases. This CDR3 region has 17 residues. DNA of the CDR3: TGTGCCAGCAGCGTAGAGGTCAGGGTTGCGAACACCGGGGAGCTGTTTTTT. Its protein product is CASSVEVRVANTGELFF.

J is TRBJ2-7 and V is TRBV28; D gene unclear. Trimming cost V 2 bases and J 6 bases, with 11 bases left between them. The CDR3 covers 13 residues. Per the germline V gene, CDR1 is MDHEN and CDR2 is SYDVKM. The CDR3 reads CASSLNPSAEQYF. In nucleotides, the CDR3 is TGTGCCAGCAGTTTAAACCCTTCGGCCGAGCAGTACTTC.

The chain has TRBV9 and TRBJ2-7, with D perhaps matching TRBD1 (6 bases). The V end lost 0 bases, the J end lost 0 bases, and 7 bases lay between the germline ends. The CDR3 contains 14 residues. Per germline, CDR1 SGDLS and CDR2 YYNGEE. CDR3 coding DNA: TGTGCCAGCAGCGTAGACAGGGACTCCTACGAGCAGTACTTC. This encodes CASSVDRDSYEQYF.

This chain connects TRBV19 to TRBJ1-5, with D unresolved. The CDR3 is 15 amino acids. Trimming removed 3 bases from V and 0 bases from J, with 9 bases in between. Germline V gene sequence: CDR1 LNHDA, CDR2 SQIVND (reference sequence). CDR3: CASSISGASNQPQHF. As DNA, the CDR3 is TGTGCCAGTAGTATTTCTGGAGCTAGCAATCAGCCCCAGCATTTT.

The V and J genes are TRBV10-2 and TRBJ2-3; 7 bases line up with TRBD1. V shed 5 bases, J shed 6 bases, and the junction held 8 bases outside the gene matches. Germline CDR1 is WSHSY and CDR2 is SAAADI. The CDR3 sequence is 14 residues long. CDR3 in amino acids: CASSPDRNFDTQYF. In nucleotides, the CDR3 is TGCGCCAGCAGTCCGGACAGGAATTTTGATACGCAGTATTTT.

This rearrangement joins TRBV4-1 to TRBJ2-7, with D possibly being TRBD2 (6 bases). V was clipped by 1 base and J by 4 bases, with 11 bases between them. CDR3 length: 14 amino acids. The germline CDR1 and CDR2 sequences are MGHRA and YSYEKL. The CDR3 is CASSQAPGGYEQYF. The CDR3 DNA follows: TGCGCCAGCAGCCAAGCCCCCGGGGGTTACGAGCAGTACTTC.

For the CDR3, the DNA is TGTGCCAGCAGCCTGGGACAAGCCGGCTACGAGCAGTACTTC. Amino acid sequence: CASSLGQAGYEQYF. The V gene is TRBV7-6, the J gene TRBJ2-7, with a possible D match to TRBD1 (6 bases). Per germline, CDR1 SGHVS and CDR2 FNYEAQ. The CDR3 sequence is 14 residues long. Trimming removed 5 bases from V and 3 bases from J, with 14 bases in between.

A note on this clone: The sample carries other DNA sequences with the same CDR3. This chain links TRBV19 with TRBJ2-7; TRBD1 agrees at 9 bases. After removal of 5 bases from V and 0 bases from J, the junction contained 5 bases not matched to a gene. Looked up from germline, CDR1 is LNHDA and CDR2 is SQIVND (reference sequence). The CDR3 length is 15 residues. The CDR3 sequence: CASSPGTGSSYEQYF. The CDR3 region has the DNA TGTGCCAGTAGTCCCGGGACAGGGAGCTCCTACGAGCAGTACTTC.

The chain carries TRBV10-2 and TRBJ1-6; TRBD1 agrees at 8 bases. Germline lookup yields CDR1 WSHSY and CDR2 SAAADI. The CDR3 is 15 amino acids. Trimming cost V 9 bases and J 8 bases; bases outside gene matches: 12. Here the CDR3 reads CASSGQGVLDSPLHF. DNA for the CDR3: TGCGCCAGTTCCGGACAGGGTGTGTTGGATTCACCCCTCCACTTT.

This clone was seen only once. This sequence joins TRBV6-6 and TRBJ1-5; 7 bases are a match to TRBD1. There are 14 residues in the CDR3. V trimming: 5 bases; J trimming: 3 bases; junction bases outside the gene matches: 4. CDR1 is MNHNY, CDR2 SVGAGI, per germline (reference sequence). Here the CDR3 DNA reads TGTGCCAGCAGTCCGGGACAGACCAATCAGCCCCAGCATTTT. As protein: CASSPGQTNQPQHF.

The count of this clone is one. CDR3 DNA sequence: TGTGCCAGCAGTTTACCAGGTTCCTATAATTCACCCCTCCACTTT. It codes for CASSLPGSYNSPLHF. The genes are TRBV28 and TRBJ1-6; no definite D call. The CDR3 totals 15 residues. V lost 2 bases and J lost 1, with 6 bases in between. Per germline, CDR1 MDHEN and CDR2 SYDVKM.

The chain combines TRBV5-1 with TRBJ1-1, with D tentatively TRBD1 (5 bases). The CDR3 spans 15 residues. Germline V gene data show CDR1 as SGHRS and CDR2 as YFSETQ. Deletions cut 4 bases from V and 1 base from J, with 14 bases between. CDR3 in amino acids: CASSDLGGWNTEAFF. The CDR3 DNA sequence: TGCGCCAGCAGCGACCTCGGGGGATGGAACACTGAAGCTTTCTTT.

The V gene is TRBV7-3, the J gene TRBJ2-2; D is unresolved. The germline CDR1 and CDR2 sequences are SGHTA and FQGTGA. This CDR3 is 12 amino acids long. With 2 bases removed from V and 5 bases from J, the gap between germline ends came to 3 bases. The CDR3 sequence is CASSLSTGELFF. The CDR3 DNA follows: TGTGCCAGCAGCTTATCGACCGGGGAGCTGTTTTTT.

The CDR3, as DNA: TGCGCCAGCAGCCAAGGTGGCGAGGCCGTGAATTTAGATGAGCAGTTCTTC. Translating it yields CASSQGGEAVNLDEQFF. The chain employs TRBV4-3 and TRBJ2-1; D gene uncertain. Germline CDR1 is LGHNA and CDR2 is YSLEER. The CDR3 is 17 residues long. Trimming left V 1 base short and J 8 bases short, with 21 bases between.

V usage is TRBV5-6 and J usage is TRBJ2-7; 9 nucleotides align to TRBD1. This CDR3 has 14 residues. Germline CDR1 reads SGHDT; CDR2 reads YYEEEE. Unmatched junction bases numbered 2, after V lost 2 bases and J lost 2 bases. The CDR3 loop is CASSFRDRAYEQYF. CDR3 DNA sequence: TGTGCCAGCAGCTTCCGGGACAGGGCCTACGAGCAGTACTTC.

DNA of the CDR3: TGTGCCACCAGCAGAGAATTACTAGCGGAGGCCACAGATACGCAGTATTTT. This encodes CATSRELLAEATDTQYF. The chain recombines TRBV15 with TRBJ2-3; TRBD2 matches 8 bases. The germline gives CDR1 LNHNV, CDR2 YYDKDF (reference sequence). With V trimmed by 0 bases and J by 2 bases, 7 bases remained unmatched. The CDR3 contains 17 residues.